This T cell receptor beta chain was observed in a study of early T cells in non-severe SARS-CoV-2 infection. This clonotype was observed many times. Separate cDNA molecules each had unique molecular identifiers attached to them. TCRdb re-analysed the 5' RACE reads in MiXCR, keeping a single row per CDR3 protein. The table includes under 40,000 distinct CDR3 sequences, 5.9% detected once. CDR3 length: 19 amino acids. V shed 4 bases, J shed 9 bases, and the junction held 22 bases outside the gene matches. The sequence came from an adult who was a healthcare worker with PCR-confirmed SARS-CoV-2 infection or an uninfected control (not recorded which). The V and J genes are TRBV12-3 or TRBV12-4 and TRBJ2-1, with 9 positions matching TRBD2. Sequenced sample: whole blood. CDR3 loop: CASSSGPHFAGGRPSEQFF. The CDR3 DNA follows: TGTGCCAGCAGTTCCGGCCCCCATTTCGCGGGAGGGCGGCCTAGTGAGCAGTTCTTC.